What follows are 32 T cell receptor beta chains derived from one specimen sequenced in a study of OX40 agonist ivuxolimab in advanced cancers. Some clones are missing from TCRdb's copy, which holds only in-frame ones; the method was immunoSEQ multiplex PCR. The sample has fewer than 85,000 clones, more than 90% seen once. This sample comprised CD4+ or CD8+ T cells sorted from blood, obtained in a trial of the OX40 agonist ivuxolimab. These TCRs come from an adult with an advanced solid tumor such as melanoma, head and neck, liver or kidney cancer.

This rearrangement joins TRBV6-5 to TRBJ2-7; 8 bases map to TRBD1. Per germline, CDR1 MNHEY and CDR2 SVGAGI. The V gene end was trimmed by 2 bases and the J gene end by 4 bases; junction bases not matched to a gene: 7. This CDR3 has 15 amino acids. For the CDR3, the DNA is TGTGCCAGCAGTTACACTGCAGGGGGCTCGTACGAGCAGTACTTC. Its translation: CASSYTAGGSYEQYF.

V is TRBV6-5 and J is TRBJ2-3; D is undetermined. From germline, CDR1 is MNHEY and CDR2 SVGAGI. V was cut by 4 bases and J by 0 bases, with 11 bases left in between. The CDR3 totals 15 residues. The CDR3 coding sequence is TGTGCCAGCAGTTCCCCGAGCTCTAGCACAGATACGCAGTATTTT. Translated: CASSSPSSSTDTQYF.

The V call is TRBV7-2, the J call TRBJ1-2; D gene uncertain. This CDR3 region has 15 residues. V was clipped by 5 bases and J by 4 bases, with 17 bases between them. Germline CDR1 reads SGHTA; CDR2 reads FQGNSA. This CDR3 is CASSPEPIEAYGYTF. The CDR3 DNA is TGTGCCAGCAGCCCCGAACCCATCGAAGCCTATGGCTACACCTTC. The full variable domain, completed using reference TRBV7-2 and TRBJ1-2, is GAGVSQSPSNKVTEKGKDVELRCDPISGHTALYWYRQSLGQGLEFLIYFQGNSAPDKSGLPSDRFSAERTGGSVSTLTIQRTQQEDSAVYLCASSPEPIEAYGYTFGSGTRLTVV.

The V and J genes are TRBV28 and TRBJ2-3; 14 nucleotides align to TRBD2. Germline assignment: CDR1 MDHEN and CDR2 SYDVKM. The CDR3 length is 18 residues. With V trimmed by 5 bases and J by 4 bases, 11 bases remained unmatched. The CDR3 nucleotides are TGTGCCAGCAGTGCTTTGACCGGGACTAGCGGGAGCTCAGATACGCAGTATTTT. This sequence encodes CASSALTGTSGSSDTQYF.

This clone was detected once. The V call is TRBV27, the J call TRBJ2-7; D is undetermined. This CDR3 has 14 amino acids. Germline CDR1 is MNHEY and CDR2 is SMNVEV (reference sequence). Deletions cut 8 bases from V and 6 bases from J, with 20 bases between. The CDR3 DNA reads as TGTGCCAGCTACCCCCTGGGCAGGCTGAGCGAGCAGTACTTC. Translating gives CASYPLGRLSEQYF.

The genes are TRBV9 and TRBJ2-5; D ambiguous. With 4 bases removed from V and 2 bases from J, the gap between germline ends came to 15 bases. Looked up from germline, CDR1 is SGDLS and CDR2 is YYNGEE. This CDR3 contains 15 residues. CDR3 bases: TGTGCCAGCAGCCCGACGCACCGGCTTCAAGAGACCCAGTACTTC. Translation: CASSPTHRLQETQYF. The full variable domain, its missing parts supplied by reference TRBV9 and TRBJ2-5, is DSGVTQTPKHLITATGQRVTLRCSPRSGDLSVYWYQQSLDQGLQFLIQYYNGEERAKGNILERFSAQQFPDLHSELNLSSLELGDSALYFCASSPTHRLQETQYFGPGTRLLVL.

The chain combines TRBV19 with TRBJ2-3, with 10 bases fitting TRBD2. The CDR3 has 13 amino acids. With 7 bases clipped from V and 4 bases from J, the junction kept 2 bases outside the gene matches. CDR1 is LNHDA, CDR2 SQIVND, per germline (reference sequence). The CDR3 coding sequence is TGTGCCAGTAATCTAGCGGGAGCAGATACGCAGTATTTT. Translated, it gives CASNLAGADTQYF.

A remark on this clone: Other DNA sequences in this sample translate to the same CDR3. The chain employs TRBV7-2 and TRBJ2-1; no firm D call. Germline lookup yields CDR1 SGHTA and CDR2 FQGNSA. CDR3 length: 14 residues. The ends were cut back, 5 bases at V and 0 bases at J, with 8 bases in the middle. CDR3 loop: CASSGSSSYNEQFF. In DNA, the CDR3 is TGTGCCAGCAGCGGGTCCAGCTCCTACAATGAGCAGTTCTTC.

This clone is a singleton in its sample. The CDR3 sequence is CASSKGTSGNYEQYF. The CDR3 DNA follows: TGTGCCAGCAGCAAAGGGACTAGCGGGAACTACGAGCAGTACTTC. V and J are TRBV5-4 and TRBJ2-7, with 13 bases fitting TRBD2. CDR3 length: 15 residues. Germline V gene sequence: CDR1 SGHNT, CDR2 YYREEE (reference sequence). V gave up 4 bases and J gave up 3 bases; unmatched junction bases: 4. The variable domain in full, completed from reference TRBV5-4 and TRBJ2-7, reads ETGVTQSPTHLIKTRGQQVTLRCSSQSGHNTVSWYQQALGQGPQFIFQYYREEENGRGNFPPRFSGLQFPNYSSELNVNALELDDSALYLCASSKGTSGNYEQYFGPGTRLTVT.

This clone was detected only once. V usage is TRBV6-6 and J usage is TRBJ2-7; D unresolved. V was trimmed by 4 bases and J by 4 bases, leaving 11 bases between them. The CDR3 sequence is 13 residues long. Germline V gene data show CDR1 as MNHNY and CDR2 as SVGAGI (reference sequence). CDR3 in DNA: TGTGCCAGCAGTTTCCCTGACGGATACGAGCAGTACTTC. It translates to CASSFPDGYEQYF.

The V call is TRBV7-6, the J call TRBJ2-1, with 11 bases that match TRBD2. CDR1 and CDR2 (germline): SGHVS, FNYEAQ. Germline trimming cut 6 bases from V and 6 bases from J; bases unmatched to any gene: 4. This CDR3 region has 14 residues. The CDR3 coding sequence is TGTGCCAGCAGTCTAGCGGGAGGATTCAATGAGCAGTTCTTC. Encoded protein: CASSLAGGFNEQFF.

About this clone: The same CDR3 also results from other DNA sequences found in this sample. The gene calls are TRBV29-1 and TRBJ1-1; D uncertain. The CDR3 runs to 11 residues. Deletions cut 3 bases from V and 8 bases from J, with 10 bases between. In germline, CDR1 is SQVTM, CDR2 ANQGSEA. CDR3 protein: CSVDLVAEAFF. In DNA, the CDR3 is TGCAGCGTTGACTTGGTGGCAGAAGCTTTCTTT.

This chain joins TRBV6-5 and TRBJ1-4; D unresolved. The germline V gene encodes CDR1 MNHEY and CDR2 SVGAGI. Trimming stripped 9 bases from V and 4 bases from J, with 15 bases between. CDR3 length equals 14 residues. The DNA of the CDR3 is TGTGCCAGTTCTTGGGGAGGCGGTAATGAAAAACTGTTTTTT. This sequence encodes CASSWGGGNEKLFF.

V is TRBV11-3 and J is TRBJ2-1; TRBD2 matches at 8 bases. Trimming cost V 5 bases and J 5 bases; bases outside gene matches: 11. This CDR3 has 16 amino acids. Germline CDR1 SGHNT, CDR2 YENEEA. CDR3 region: CASSLTSGQRDNEQFF. CDR3 sequence (DNA): TGTGCCAGCAGCCTTACTAGCGGTCAAAGGGACAATGAGCAGTTCTTC.

This clone occurred a few times. The genes are TRBV5-5 and TRBJ2-7; possibly TRBD1 for D (5 bases). The V gene's germline CDR1 is SGHKS and CDR2 YYEKEE (reference sequence). The length of the CDR3 is 13 residues. Between the trimmed V and J ends, which lost 0 bases and 4 bases, there was a span of 8 bases. CDR3 region: CASSLVPGYEQYF. DNA of the CDR3: TGTGCCAGCAGCTTGGTGCCAGGGTACGAGCAGTACTTC. Variable domain in full (rest from reference TRBV5-5 and TRBJ2-7): DAGVTQSPTHLIKTRGQQVTLRCSPISGHKSVSWYQQVLGQGPQFIFQYYEKEERGRGNFPDRFSARQFPNYSSELNVNALLLGDSALYLCASSLVPGYEQYFGPGTRLTVT.

The chain employs TRBV15 and TRBJ1-3; 7 bases map to TRBD1. This CDR3 contains 13 residues. Germline V lookup: CDR1 LNHNV, CDR2 YYDKDF (reference sequence). Unmatched junction bases numbered 3, after V lost 6 bases and J lost 4 bases. For the CDR3, the DNA is TGTGCCACCAGAAAGGGACAGGGAAACACCATATATTTT. Translated, it gives CATRKGQGNTIYF.

V is TRBV11-2 and J is TRBJ1-1, with 7 bases fitting TRBD1. This CDR3 region has 11 residues. The ends lost 2 bases at V and 11 bases at J; junction bases unmatched: 2. Germline CDR1 reads SGHAT; CDR2 reads FQNNGV. CDR3 DNA sequence: TGTGCCAGCAGCTTATCAGGGGGGGCTTTCTTT. Protein sequence: CASSLSGGAFF.

DNA for the CDR3: TGCGCCAGCAGCTTGGCTAGCGGCGGGGAGCTGTTTTTT. Protein: CASSLASGGELFF. The rearrangement links TRBV5-1 to TRBJ2-2; 7 bases are shared with TRBD2. The germline V gene has CDR1 SGHRS and CDR2 YFSETQ. With V trimmed by 0 bases and J by 7 bases, 0 bases remained unmatched. The CDR3 length is 13 residues.

This clone was seen once. This chain links TRBV30 with TRBJ2-5; a weak D match, TRBD1 (5 bases). In germline, CDR1 is GTSNPN, CDR2 SVGIG (reference sequence). This CDR3 has 16 residues. V lost 3 bases and J 2 bases, leaving 19 bases between the germline ends. CDR3: CAWRYSGPGQQETQYF. Here the CDR3 DNA reads TGTGCCTGGAGGTATTCCGGGCCAGGACAACAAGAGACCCAGTACTTC.

V is TRBV19 and J is TRBJ1-5, with D hard to call. The germline gives CDR1 LNHDA, CDR2 SQIVND (reference sequence). This CDR3 is 14 amino acids long. V was trimmed by 3 bases and J by 7 bases, leaving 13 bases between them. CDR3 in amino acids: CASSMWTGRQPQHF. DNA of the CDR3: TGTGCCAGTAGTATGTGGACCGGGAGACAGCCCCAGCATTTT.

The genes are TRBV18 and TRBJ2-1; tentatively, D is TRBD2 (6 bases). Germline CDR1 and CDR2: KGHSH and LQKENI. CDR3 length equals 15 residues. V shed 6 bases and J shed 0 bases, with 12 bases lying between them. CDR3 sequence: CASSRGSGSYNEQFF. DNA of the CDR3: TGTGCCAGCTCTCGGGGTAGCGGCTCCTACAATGAGCAGTTCTTC.

This chain uses TRBV7-6 with TRBJ2-2, with a possible D match to TRBD1 (6 bases). Trimming cost V 5 bases and J 8 bases, with 21 bases left between them. CDR1 is SGHVS and CDR2 is FNYEAQ in the germline V gene. This CDR3 spans 16 amino acids. The CDR3 bases are TGTGCCAGCAGCCAACCGGGAACAGGGTCAAGAGGGGAGCTGTTTTTT. Translating it yields CASSQPGTGSRGELFF.

CDR3 sequence: CASSQDFVNSPLHF. In DNA form, the CDR3 reads TGCGCCAGCAGCCAAGATTTCGTGAATTCACCCCTCCACTTT. V is TRBV4-1 and J is TRBJ1-6; D is unresolved. The CDR3 runs to 14 residues. Germline CDR1 and CDR2: MGHRA and YSYEKL. V was pared by 0 bases and J by 7 bases, with 7 bases between.

In this sample, this clone turned up a few times. The J gene is TRBJ2-7, the V gene TRBV27; D might be TRBD2 (5 bases). Trimming shortened V by 6 bases and J by 0 bases, and 12 bases separated the two germline ends. CDR3 size: 14 residues. Germline values: CDR1 MNHEY, CDR2 SMNVEV (reference sequence). CDR3 sequence reads: CASRRTAGSYEQYF. DNA of the CDR3: TGTGCCAGCAGACGGACGGCGGGCTCCTACGAGCAGTACTTC.

J is TRBJ2-5 and V is TRBV7-2; no clear D gene. The CDR3 has 14 amino acids. V lost 0 bases and J lost 4, with 9 bases in between. Germline V gives CDR1 SGHTA, CDR2 FQGNSA. The CDR3 DNA sequence: TGTGCCAGCAGCTTAGCGGCAGTGAGAGAGACCCAGTACTTC. Its translation is CASSLAAVRETQYF.

The chain recombines TRBV4-2 with TRBJ2-5, with D unresolved. Per the germline V gene, CDR1 is LGHNA and CDR2 is YNFKEQ. The germline V and J ends were trimmed by 1 base and 0 bases, with 9 bases remaining between them. CDR3 size: 15 residues. CDR3 in DNA: TGTGCCAGCAGCCAAGTACCTCTCAACCAAGAGACCCAGTACTTC. Amino acid sequence: CASSQVPLNQETQYF.

The chain combines TRBV19 with TRBJ2-5; D not certain. Trimming took 2 bases from V and 3 from J, leaving 10 bases between them. In germline, CDR1 is LNHDA, CDR2 SQIVND (reference sequence). The CDR3 consists of 14 residues. The CDR3 DNA reads TGTGCCAGTAGTATAAAGGGTTTCAAAGAGACCCAGTACTTC. It specifies CASSIKGFKETQYF.

The CDR3 spells CASSIGRVGYTF. The CDR3, as DNA: TGTGCCAGTAGTATAGGCAGGGTTGGCTACACCTTC. The chain links TRBV19 to TRBJ1-2; D perhaps matches TRBD1 (5 bases). Looked up from germline, CDR1 is LNHDA and CDR2 is SQIVND (reference sequence). Trimming took 1 base from V and 7 from J, leaving 7 bases between them. The CDR3 is 12 residues long.

The chain couples TRBV7-2 to TRBJ2-3, with 7 bases lining up with TRBD2. The germline CDR1 and CDR2 sequences are SGHTA and FQGNSA. The CDR3 runs 16 residues. Unmatched junction bases numbered 7, after V lost 3 bases and J lost 1 base. This chain's CDR3 is CASSFRGGRGTDTQYF. In DNA form, the CDR3 reads TGTGCCAGCAGCTTTCGCGGGGGACGCGGCACAGATACGCAGTATTTT.

The gene calls are TRBV19 and TRBJ1-5, with D uncertain. Per the germline V gene, CDR1 is LNHDA and CDR2 is SQIVND (reference sequence). V lost 3 bases and J lost 2, with 14 bases in between. This CDR3 is 16 amino acids long. The CDR3 here is CASSIEKGVGNQPQHF. DNA for the CDR3: TGTGCCAGTAGTATCGAAAAGGGTGTAGGCAATCAGCCCCAGCATTTT.

CDR3 nucleotide sequence: TGTGCCAGTGCCGGGACACCGAGCTCCTACGAGCAGTACTTC. It is translated as CASAGTPSSYEQYF. The chain recombines TRBV19 with TRBJ2-7, with D maybe TRBD1 (6 bases). This CDR3 spans 14 amino acids. V was cut by 8 bases and J by 0 bases, with 14 bases left in between. Per the germline V gene, CDR1 is LNHDA and CDR2 is SQIVND (reference sequence).

The V and J genes are TRBV2 and TRBJ2-4, with 7 nucleotides matching TRBD1. The germline gives CDR1 SNHLY, CDR2 FYNNEI. The CDR3 extends over 15 amino acids. After removal of 6 bases from V and 1 base from J, the junction contained 6 bases not matched to a gene. CDR3 DNA: TGTGCCAGCAGGGCACAACAGGGGGCCAAAAACATTCAGTACTTC. This translates into CASRAQQGAKNIQYF.